This TCR beta chain emerged from a study of cytomegalovirus exposure and HLA in healthy donors. General observations from the study: Analysis was carried out at a later point, and it linked a missense DCLRE1C variant to TCR beta V- and J-gene trimming. The authors judged a highly shared variant cluster likely a sequencing artifact.

Germline V gene data show CDR1 as SNHLY and CDR2 as FYNNEI. The CDR3 loop spans 17 amino acids. V was trimmed by 3 bases and J by 1 base, leaving 16 bases between them. On this clone: Its antigen is as yet unknown.

PCR was performed using 60 Vbeta and 13 Jbeta primers. The assay was immunoSEQ multiplex PCR, and TCRdb's table has in-frame clones only and misses some. The sample lists approximately 130,000 clones, 72% seen once, with roughly 4% in the top ten. Sequencing was performed on PBMCs. J is TRBJ1-5 and V is TRBV2; TRBD1 is a possible D gene (5 bases). This TCR came from a man in his fifties or sixties in good health and CMV-seropositive. The CDR3 sequence is CASSDRTGRWSNQPQHF. CDR3 coding DNA: TGTGCCAGCAGTGATCGAACAGGACGGTGGAGCAATCAGCCCCAGCATTTT.